The present T cell receptor (beta chain) was sequenced within a study of cytomegalovirus exposure and HLA in healthy donors. Primers: 60 Vbeta forward and 13 Jbeta reverse. TCRdb's copy holds only in-frame clones and misses some; the assay was immunoSEQ multiplex PCR. The profile shows under 170,000 clones, 75% to 85% of them singletons. The CDR3 sequence is 16 residues long. The V segment lost 8 bases and the J segment 5 bases; nucleotides outside the gene matches: 11. The germline CDR1 and CDR2 sequences are MDHEN and SYDVKM. The rearrangement links TRBV28 to TRBJ2-2, with 10 bases identical to TRBD1. Sequences were obtained from PBMCs. This TCR derives from a human donor in good health. As DNA, the CDR3 is TGTGCCAGCTTCGACCGGGACAGGGGAGAGACCGGGGAGCTGTTTTTT. Translation: CASFDRDRGETGELFF.